This T cell receptor beta chain was obtained from a study of OX40 agonist ivuxolimab in advanced cancers. Germline CDR1 reads WSHSY; CDR2 reads SAAADI. This CDR3 is built from 15 residues. The V end lost 3 bases, the J end lost 2 bases, and 11 bases lay between the germline ends. The data were produced by immunoSEQ multiplex PCR, yet TCRdb's version contains in-frame clones alone and is incomplete. Among roughly 67,000 clones listed, 87% were seen once. The sequence came from an adult with an advanced solid tumor such as melanoma, head and neck, liver or kidney cancer. The gene calls are TRBV10-2 and TRBJ2-1, with D perhaps TRBD1 (6 bases). The sample in question was CD4+ or CD8+ T cells sorted from blood, obtained in a trial of the OX40 agonist ivuxolimab. CDR3 residues: CASSEAAGAYNEQFF. The CDR3 DNA follows: TGCGCCAGCAGTGAAGCTGCAGGGGCCTACAATGAGCAGTTCTTC.